The rows below give T cell receptor beta chains drawn from one sample of a study of T cells in Graves' hyperthyroidism and ophthalmopathy. TCRdb reanalysed the multiplex PCR reads using MiXCR and keeps one entry per CDR3 protein. The table includes tens of thousands of distinct CDR3 sequences, roughly 50% detected once. Sequencing input: blood. Receptors originate from a man in his forties or fifties with Graves' ophthalmopathy. Each CDR3 is given with its conserved first and last residue. The order of the fields is D gene, clone size, J gene, V gene, CDR3 DNA, CDR3 protein. D genes are given only for firm matches. The size entry is marked missing in some rows and otherwise reads once, few, many or a size class.

.,.,TRBJ1-6,TRBV14,TGTGCCAGCAGCCAAGATGCAGGCATTGGTAATTCACCCCTCCACTTT,CASSQDAGIGNSPLHF
.,once,TRBJ1-4,TRBV5-6,TGTGCCAGCAGCACTACAGGGATACTCTTT,CASSTTGILF
TRBD1,many,TRBJ2-1,TRBV9,TGTGCCAGCAGCGAGAGATCAGGGGGCTCCTACAATGAGCAGTTCTTC,CASSERSGGSYNEQFF
.,many,TRBJ1-6,TRBV6-4,TGTGCCAGCAGTGAAACGGGGTTTTGGTCACCCCTCCACTTT,CASSETGFWSPLHF
.,.,TRBJ1-1,TRBV20-1,TGCAGTGCTAGAGTGGGGGATGGGACCGGGGAGAATGAAGCTTTCTTT,CSARVGDGTGENEAFF
.,many,TRBJ1-3,TRBV28,TGTGCCAGCAGTTTAAATCCAGGTGGAAACACCATATATTTT,CASSLNPGGNTIYF
.,.,TRBJ1-1,TRBV20-1,TGCAGTGCTGAGGAGGACACTGAAGCTTTCTTT,CSAEEDTEAFF
TRBD1,.,TRBJ2-1,TRBV2,TGTGCCAGCAGTGAGGACAGGGGAGCCTACAATGAGCAGTTCTTC,CASSEDRGAYNEQFF
TRBD2,.,TRBJ2-7,TRBV20-1,TGCAGTGAGACGCTAGCGGTGTCCTACGAGCAGTACTTC,CSETLAVSYEQYF
.,.,TRBJ2-2,TRBV9,.,CASSVQAGANVLTFGELFF